The entry below describes one T cell receptor beta chain. This entry comes from a study of CD8+CD57+ T cells in acquired aplastic anemia. Sequencing involved patients with CD8+CD57+ cell expansion previously shown by flow cytometry. Losses at the gene ends were 2 bases for V and 1 base for J; bases not matched to a gene: 1. Germline-derived CDR1 and CDR2 are SGHAT and FQDESV (reference sequence). The CDR3 consists of 15 residues. TCR beta VDJ combinations and CDR3 sequences were profiled from genomic DNA. TCRdb analysed the reads with MiXCR anew, one entry per CDR3 protein. The table has about 160,000 distinct CDR3 sequences, roughly 48% seen once.

This TCR derives from a human donor with aplastic anemia. Sequenced sample: sorted CD4+, CD8+, or CD8+CD57+ T cells (not recorded which) from PBMCs. This sequence joins TRBV11-1 and TRBJ2-5, with 10 positions matching TRBD2. CDR3 bases: TGTGCCAGCAGCTTAATAGCGGGGGGCCAAGAGACCCAGTACTTC. This sequence encodes CASSLIAGGQETQYF.